Listed here is a single T cell receptor (beta chain). Its antigen is as yet unknown. Additional DNA sequences in this sample encode the identical CDR3. The method was immunoSEQ multiplex PCR; TCRdb's version includes in-frame clones alone and lacks a portion of them. This sample's table has roughly 90 clones. The data stem from a study of blood T cell dynamics during melanoma immunotherapy. Overall study results and limits: Whether repertoire-driving clones were melanoma-specific could not be determined.

Time point: pre-treatment baseline. The CDR3 spans 14 residues. V was pared by 3 bases and J by 4 bases, with 10 bases between. CDR1 is MGHDK and CDR2 is SYGVNS in the germline V gene. This clonotype was obtained from a human donor with melanoma. Some clones in this sample may be carry-over from other donors' samples. The input for sequencing was cell-free DNA from blood, taken from a patient treated with checkpoint blockade. The chain is built from TRBV25-1 and TRBJ1-5; D possibly corresponds to TRBD1 (5 bases). The CDR3 nucleotides read TGTGCCAGCAGTGACCAGGGTCAAAATCAGCCCCAGCATTTT. Its protein product is CASSDQGQNQPQHF.